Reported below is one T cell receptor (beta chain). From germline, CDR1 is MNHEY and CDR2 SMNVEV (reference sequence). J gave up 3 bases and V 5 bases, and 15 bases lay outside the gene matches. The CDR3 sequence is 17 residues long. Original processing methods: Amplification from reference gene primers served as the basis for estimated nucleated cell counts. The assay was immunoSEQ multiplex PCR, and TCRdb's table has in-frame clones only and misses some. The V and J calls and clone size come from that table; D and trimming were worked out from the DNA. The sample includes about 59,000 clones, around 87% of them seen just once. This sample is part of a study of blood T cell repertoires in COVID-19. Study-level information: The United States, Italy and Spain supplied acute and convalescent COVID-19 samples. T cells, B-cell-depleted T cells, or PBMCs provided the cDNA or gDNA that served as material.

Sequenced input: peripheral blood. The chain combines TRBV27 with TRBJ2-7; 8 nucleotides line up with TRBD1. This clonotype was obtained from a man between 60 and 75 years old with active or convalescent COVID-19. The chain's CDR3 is CASSLMSGRGLLYEQYF. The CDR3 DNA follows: TGTGCCAGCAGTCTGATGTCGGGCAGGGGGCTTCTCTACGAGCAGTACTTC.